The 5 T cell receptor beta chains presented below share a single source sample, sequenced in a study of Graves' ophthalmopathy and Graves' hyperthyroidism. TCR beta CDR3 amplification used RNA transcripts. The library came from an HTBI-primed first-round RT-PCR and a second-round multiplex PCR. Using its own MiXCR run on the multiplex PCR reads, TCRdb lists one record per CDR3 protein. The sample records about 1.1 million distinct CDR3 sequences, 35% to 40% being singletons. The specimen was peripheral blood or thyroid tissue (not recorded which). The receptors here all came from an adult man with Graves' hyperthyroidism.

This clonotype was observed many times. CDR3 in amino acids: CASSQDYARNTEAFF. The CDR3 DNA reads TGCGCCAGCAGCCAAGATTACGCCAGGAACACTGAAGCTTTCTTT. This chain uses TRBV4-3 with TRBJ1-1, with D unclear. Germline CDR1 and CDR2: LGHNA and YSLEER. V was shortened by 0 bases and J by 1 base, with 9 bases between the two germline ends. The CDR3 contains 15 residues.

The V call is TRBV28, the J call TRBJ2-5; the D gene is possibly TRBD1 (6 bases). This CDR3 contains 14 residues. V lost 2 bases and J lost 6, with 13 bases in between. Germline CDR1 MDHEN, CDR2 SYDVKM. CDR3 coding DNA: TGTGCCAGCAGTTTAACGTCCAGGGGACAGACCCAGTACTTC. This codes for CASSLTSRGQTQYF.

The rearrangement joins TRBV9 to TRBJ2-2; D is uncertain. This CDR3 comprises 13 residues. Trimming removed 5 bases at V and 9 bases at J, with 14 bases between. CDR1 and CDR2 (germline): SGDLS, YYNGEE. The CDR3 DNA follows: TGTGCCAGCAGTTTGGCAAAGGGCTGGGAGCTGTTTTTT. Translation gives CASSLAKGWELFF.

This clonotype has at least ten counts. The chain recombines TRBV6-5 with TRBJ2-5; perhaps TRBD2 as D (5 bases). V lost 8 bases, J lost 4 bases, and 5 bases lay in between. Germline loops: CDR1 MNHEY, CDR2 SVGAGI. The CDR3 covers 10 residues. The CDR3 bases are TGTGCCAGCGGGAGAGAGACCCAGTACTTC. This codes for CASGRETQYF.

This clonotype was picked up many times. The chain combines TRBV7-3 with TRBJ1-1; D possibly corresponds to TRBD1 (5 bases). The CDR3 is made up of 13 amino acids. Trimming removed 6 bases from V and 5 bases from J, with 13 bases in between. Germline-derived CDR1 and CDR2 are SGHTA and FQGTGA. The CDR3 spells CASSPTRGTEAFF. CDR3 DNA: TGTGCCAGCAGTCCGACGAGGGGTACTGAAGCTTTCTTT.